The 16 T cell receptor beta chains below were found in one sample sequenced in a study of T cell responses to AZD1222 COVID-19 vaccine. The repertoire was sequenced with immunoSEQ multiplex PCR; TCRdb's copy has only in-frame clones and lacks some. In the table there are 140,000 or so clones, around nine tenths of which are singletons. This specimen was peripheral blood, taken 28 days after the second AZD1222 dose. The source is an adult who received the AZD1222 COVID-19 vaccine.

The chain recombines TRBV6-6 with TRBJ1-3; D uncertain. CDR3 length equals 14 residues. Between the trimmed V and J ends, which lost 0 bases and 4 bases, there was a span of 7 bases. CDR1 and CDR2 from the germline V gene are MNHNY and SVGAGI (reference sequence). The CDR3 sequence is CASSYSRPGNTIYF. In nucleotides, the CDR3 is TGTGCCAGCAGTTACTCGCGACCCGGAAACACCATATATTTT.

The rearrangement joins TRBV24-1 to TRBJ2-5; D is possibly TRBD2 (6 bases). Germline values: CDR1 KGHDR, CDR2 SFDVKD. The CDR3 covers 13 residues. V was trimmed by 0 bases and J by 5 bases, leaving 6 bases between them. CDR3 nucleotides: TGTGCCACCAGTGATTTGGGGGGGGAGACCCAGTACTTC. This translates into CATSDLGGETQYF.

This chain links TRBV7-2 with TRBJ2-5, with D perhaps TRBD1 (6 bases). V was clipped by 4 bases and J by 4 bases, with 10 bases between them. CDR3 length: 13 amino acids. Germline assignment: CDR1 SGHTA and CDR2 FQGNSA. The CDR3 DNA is TGTGCCAGCAGCTCAGGGGAGTCAGAGACCCAGTACTTC. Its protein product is CASSSGESETQYF.

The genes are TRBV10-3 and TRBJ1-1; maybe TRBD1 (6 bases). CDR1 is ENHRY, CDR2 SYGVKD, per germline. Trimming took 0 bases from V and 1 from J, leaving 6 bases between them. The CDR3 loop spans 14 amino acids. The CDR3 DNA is TGTGCCATCAGTGAGTCGACAGGGAACACTGAAGCTTTCTTT. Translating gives CAISESTGNTEAFF.

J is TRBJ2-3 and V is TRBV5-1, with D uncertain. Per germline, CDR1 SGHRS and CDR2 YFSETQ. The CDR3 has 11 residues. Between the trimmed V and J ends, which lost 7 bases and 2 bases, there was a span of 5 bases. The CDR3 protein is CASADTDTQYF. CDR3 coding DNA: TGCGCCAGCGCGGACACAGATACGCAGTATTTT.

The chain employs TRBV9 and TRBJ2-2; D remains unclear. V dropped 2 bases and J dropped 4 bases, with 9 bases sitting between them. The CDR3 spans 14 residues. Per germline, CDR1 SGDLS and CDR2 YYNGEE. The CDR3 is CASSVMMVTGELFF. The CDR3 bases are TGTGCCAGCAGCGTCATGATGGTCACCGGGGAGCTGTTTTTT.

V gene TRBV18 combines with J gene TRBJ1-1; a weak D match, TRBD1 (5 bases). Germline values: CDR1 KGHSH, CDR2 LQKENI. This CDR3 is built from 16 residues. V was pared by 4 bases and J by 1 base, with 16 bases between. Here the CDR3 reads CASSLTSGTENTEAFF. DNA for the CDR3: TGTGCCAGCTCACTAACCTCCGGGACGGAGAACACTGAAGCTTTCTTT.

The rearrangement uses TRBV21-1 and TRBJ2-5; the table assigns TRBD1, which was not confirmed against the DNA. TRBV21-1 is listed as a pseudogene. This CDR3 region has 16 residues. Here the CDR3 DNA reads TGTGCCAGCAGATCCGGGACAGGCCGAATCCAAGAGACCCAGTACTTC. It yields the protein CASRSGTGRIQETQYF.

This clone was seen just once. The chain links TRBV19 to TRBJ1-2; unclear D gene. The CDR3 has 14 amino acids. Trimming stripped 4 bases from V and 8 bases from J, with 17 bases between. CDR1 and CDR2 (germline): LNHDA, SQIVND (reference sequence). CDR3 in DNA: TGTGCCAGTAGTACGCTCGACCCCTGGTCGGGCTACACCTTC. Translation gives CASSTLDPWSGYTF.

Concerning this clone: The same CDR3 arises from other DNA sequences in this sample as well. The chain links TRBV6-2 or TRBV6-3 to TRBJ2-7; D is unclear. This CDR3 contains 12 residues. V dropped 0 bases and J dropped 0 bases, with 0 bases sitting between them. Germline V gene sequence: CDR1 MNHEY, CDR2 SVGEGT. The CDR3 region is CASSYSSYEQYF. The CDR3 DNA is TGTGCCAGCAGTTACTCCTCCTACGAGCAGTACTTC.

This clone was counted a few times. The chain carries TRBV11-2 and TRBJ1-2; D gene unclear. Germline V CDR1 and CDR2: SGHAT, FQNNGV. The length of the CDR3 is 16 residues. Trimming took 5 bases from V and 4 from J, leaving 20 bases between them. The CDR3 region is CASSPVGIQRPYGYTF. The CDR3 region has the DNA TGTGCCAGCAGCCCCGTGGGCATACAGCGCCCCTATGGCTACACCTTC.

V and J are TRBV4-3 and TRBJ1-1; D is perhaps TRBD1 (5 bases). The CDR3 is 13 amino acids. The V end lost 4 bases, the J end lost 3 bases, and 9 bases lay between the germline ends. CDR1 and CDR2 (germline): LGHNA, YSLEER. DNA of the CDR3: TGCGCCAGCAGCCTGAACAGGTACACTGAAGCTTTCTTT. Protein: CASSLNRYTEAFF.

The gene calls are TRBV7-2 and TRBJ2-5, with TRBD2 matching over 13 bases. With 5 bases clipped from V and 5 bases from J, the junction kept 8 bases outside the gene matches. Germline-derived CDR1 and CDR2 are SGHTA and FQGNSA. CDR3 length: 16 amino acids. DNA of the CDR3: TGTGCCAGCAGCCCCCATAGGGGACTAGCGGGGGAGACCCAGTACTTC. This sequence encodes CASSPHRGLAGETQYF.

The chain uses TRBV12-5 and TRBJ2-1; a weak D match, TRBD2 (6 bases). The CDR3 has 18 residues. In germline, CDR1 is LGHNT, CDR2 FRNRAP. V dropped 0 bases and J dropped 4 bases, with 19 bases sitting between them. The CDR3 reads CASGLVLGGNKGYNEQFF. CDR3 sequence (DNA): TGTGCTAGTGGTTTGGTACTTGGGGGGAATAAGGGGTACAATGAGCAGTTCTTC.

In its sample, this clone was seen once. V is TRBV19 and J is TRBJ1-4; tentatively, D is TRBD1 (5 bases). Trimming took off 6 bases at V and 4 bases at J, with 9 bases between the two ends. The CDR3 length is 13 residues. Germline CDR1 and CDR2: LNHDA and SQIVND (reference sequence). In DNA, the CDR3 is TGTGCCAGTAGCCAGGGACTTAATGAAAAACTGTTTTTT. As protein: CASSQGLNEKLFF.

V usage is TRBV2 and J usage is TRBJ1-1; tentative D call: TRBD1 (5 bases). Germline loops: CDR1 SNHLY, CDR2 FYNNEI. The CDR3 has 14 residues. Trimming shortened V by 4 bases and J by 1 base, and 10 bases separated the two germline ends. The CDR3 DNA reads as TGTGCCAGCAGTGGGACATATTCGAACACTGAAGCTTTCTTT. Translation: CASSGTYSNTEAFF.